This T cell receptor beta chain came from a study of tumor-infiltrating lymphocytes in primary liver carcinoma. Whole-study context: Men and women, 30 to 69 years of age, made up the patients. Staging of the tumors gave T1-T3 N0M0, with widths of about 4.2 to 10 cm.

This clonotype was seen at least ten times. Its antigen is unidentified. The roughly 19-33 mg bulk tissue piece was not sorted before simultaneous RNA and DNA extraction. Study-level findings and limits: About 7.5-25% of top clones, no more, were shared by all five regions.

Germline CDR1 MNHEY, CDR2 SVGAGI. The CDR3 runs 15 residues. J was trimmed by 2 bases and V by 4 bases; bases with no gene match: 5. Researchers generated TCR beta cDNA from around 0.55 ug of total RNA, relying on a constant-region primer. Libraries covering TCR beta were generated through three nested multiplex PCR rounds (using a slightly modified ARM-PCR). The two initial PCR rounds, about 9 cycles each, used TRBV1-TRBV30 forward and C-beta reverse primers. TCRdb reprocessed the multiplex PCR reads with MiXCR, giving one entry per CDR3 protein. Of approximately 99,000 distinct CDR3 sequences in the sample, approximately 71% were seen once.

The gene calls are TRBV6-5 and TRBJ2-7; TRBD2 matches 10 bases. Specimen: liver tumor tissue from sampling region 5. Subset in this sample: tumor region T5, tumor centre. The receptor was derived from a woman in her sixties with primary liver carcinoma and hepatitis B virus infection. The CDR3 loop is CASSLAGGLTYEQYF. The CDR3 DNA reads as TGTGCCAGCAGTTTAGCGGGAGGCCTCACCTACGAGCAGTACTTC.